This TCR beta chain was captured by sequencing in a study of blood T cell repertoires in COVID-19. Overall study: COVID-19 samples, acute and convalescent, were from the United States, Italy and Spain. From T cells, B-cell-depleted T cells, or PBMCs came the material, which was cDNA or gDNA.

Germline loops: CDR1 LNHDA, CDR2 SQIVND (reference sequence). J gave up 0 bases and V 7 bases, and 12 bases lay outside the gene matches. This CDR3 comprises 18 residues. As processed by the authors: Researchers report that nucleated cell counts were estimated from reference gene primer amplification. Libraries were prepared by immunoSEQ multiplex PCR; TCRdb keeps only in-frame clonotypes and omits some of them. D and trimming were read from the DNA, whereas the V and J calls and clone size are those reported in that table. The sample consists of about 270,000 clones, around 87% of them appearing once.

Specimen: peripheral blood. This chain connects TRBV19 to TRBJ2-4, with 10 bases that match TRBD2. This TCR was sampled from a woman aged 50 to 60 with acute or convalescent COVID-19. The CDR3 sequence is CASTPGLAGVIAKNIQYF. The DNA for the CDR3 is TGTGCCAGTACCCCAGGTCTAGCGGGAGTGATAGCCAAAAACATTCAGTACTTC. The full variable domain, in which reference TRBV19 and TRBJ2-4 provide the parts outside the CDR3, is DGGITQSPKYLFRKEGQNVTLSCEQNLNHDAMYWYRQDPGQGLRLIYYSQIVNDFQKGDIAEGYSVSREKKESFPLTVTSAQKNPTAFYLCASTPGLAGVIAKNIQYFGAGTRLSVL.